The sequence of this T cell receptor (beta chain) was determined in a study of early T cells in non-severe SARS-CoV-2 infection. Trimming stripped 0 bases from V and 3 bases from J, with 9 bases between. CDR1 SGHRS and CDR2 YFSETQ come from the germline V gene. The CDR3 length is 14 residues. In TCRdb, the 5' RACE reads were re-called with MiXCR into one record per CDR3 protein. Of under 40,000 distinct CDR3 sequences in the sample, more than 5% were seen once. This chain links TRBV5-1 with TRBJ1-1; possibly TRBD1 for D (5 bases). The sequence was obtained from an adult who was a healthcare worker with PCR-confirmed SARS-CoV-2 infection or an uninfected control (not recorded which). Material for sequencing was whole blood. This CDR3 is CASSLVSGDTEAFF. CDR3 DNA: TGCGCCAGCAGCTTGGTATCGGGGGACACTGAAGCTTTCTTT.